Listed below are T cell receptor beta chains from one sample, sequenced in a study of blood T cells in healthy people across ages. TCRdb redid the calling of the 5' RACE reads with MiXCR, one entry per CDR3 protein. There are 780,000 or so distinct CDR3 sequences in the sample; roughly 25% occur only once, and 3.7% lies in the top ten. The same data also went into a second study, on T cells of mothers and their children.

Source material: blood. The receptors derive from a boy aged 5-17 years in good health. CDR3s include the opening cysteine and the closing phenylalanine or tryptophan. The D gene is left open where the match is weak. Clone size is stated in some rows and not others, as once, few, many or a class when expanded.

clone_size	j_call	cdr3_length	d_call	v_call	cdr3_aa	cdr3_nt
NA	TRBJ1-2	18	NA	TRBV4-3	CASSQVSGEAQVVYGYTF	TGCGCCAGCAGCCAAGTGTCAGGGGAGGCCCAAGTCGTCTATGGCTACACCTTC
NA	TRBJ2-7	14	TRBD1	TRBV11-1	CASSTGTGTYEQYF	TGTGCCAGCAGCACCGGGACAGGGACCTACGAGCAGTACTTC
NA	TRBJ2-1	15	NA	TRBV7-7	CASSQGAGGYNEQFF	TGTGCTAGCAGCCAGGGGGCGGGAGGGTACAATGAGCAGTTCTTC
NA	TRBJ1-2	15	TRBD1	TRBV28	CASGRATGSNYGYTF	TGTGCCAGCGGGCGAGCGACAGGGAGTAACTATGGCTACACCTTC
few	TRBJ2-2	17	NA	TRBV3-1	CASSQALSGINTGELFF	TGTGCCAGCAGCCAGGCCCTTAGCGGAATCAACACCGGGGAGCTGTTTTTT
NA	TRBJ2-2	13	NA	TRBV3-1	CASSQLPGGELFF	TGTGCCAGCAGCCAGTTACCGGGCGGGGAGCTGTTTTTT
once	TRBJ2-7	11	NA	TRBV29-1	CSVSTDHEQYF	TGCAGCGTTTCGACGGACCACGAGCAGTACTTC
NA	TRBJ1-1	14	TRBD1	TRBV19	CASSATGGSTEAFF	TGTGCCAGTAGTGCGACAGGGGGGAGCACTGAAGCTTTCTTT
NA	TRBJ2-1	16	NA	TRBV21-1	CASSKITNNSYNEQFF	TGTGCCAGCAGCAAAATAACTAACAACTCCTACAATGAGCAGTTCTTC
NA	TRBJ1-2	13	NA	TRBV29-1	CSVVRAGEYGYTF	TGCAGCGTTGTTAGGGCAGGGGAATATGGCTACACCTTC
NA	TRBJ2-7	15	NA	TRBV7-9	CASSLEPGAAYEQYF	TGTGCCAGCAGCTTAGAGCCGGGGGCCGCCTACGAGCAGTACTTC
NA	TRBJ1-2	13	NA	TRBV5-6	CASSLSVSYGYTF	TGTGCCAGCAGCTTATCTGTCTCGTATGGCTACACCTTC
NA	TRBJ2-4	18	NA	TRBV28	CASSPRSWTPLAKNIQYF	TGTGCCAGCAGTCCCCGGAGTTGGACTCCACTAGCCAAAAACATTCAGTACTTC
NA	TRBJ2-1	15	NA	TRBV7-2	CASSTGPTSYNEQFF	TGTGCCAGCAGCACCGGACCGACCTCCTACAATGAGCAGTTCTTC
few	TRBJ2-5	11	NA	TRBV28	CASSLGLTQYF	TGTGCCAGCAGTTTAGGTTTGACCCAGTACTTC
NA	TRBJ2-5	11	NA	TRBV24-1	CATSERGEQYF	TGTGCCACCAGTGAACGGGGAGAGCAGTACTTC
NA	TRBJ2-5	16	TRBD1	TRBV11-2	CASSSIKGDREETQYF	TGTGCCAGCAGCTCCATAAAAGGGGACAGGGAAGAGACCCAGTACTTC
NA	TRBJ2-5	15	NA	TRBV7-2	CASSLVYTNQETQYF	TGTGCCAGCAGCTTAGTTTACACGAACCAAGAGACCCAGTACTTC
few	TRBJ1-2	18	NA	TRBV21-1	CASSRRGVPTQLNYGYTF	TGTGCCAGCAGCCGCAGGGGGGTCCCCACCCAACTTAACTATGGCTACACCTTC
NA	TRBJ2-5	15	NA	TRBV5-1	CASSLEGRTGETQYF	TGCGCCAGCAGCTTAGAAGGCCGGACTGGGGAGACCCAGTACTTC
few	TRBJ1-1	15	TRBD1	TRBV20-1	CSARVRGPKNTEAFF	TGCAGTGCTAGAGTCAGGGGGCCAAAGAACACTGAAGCTTTCTTT
NA	TRBJ2-6	16	NA	TRBV11-3	CASRPLLGLGANVLTF	TGTGCCAGCAGACCACTTCTCGGTTTAGGGGCCAACGTCCTGACTTTC